This T cell receptor beta chain was retrieved from a study of blood T cell repertoires in COVID-19. Turning to the study itself: Some COVID-19 samples were acute and others convalescent; all came from the United States, Italy and Spain. Nucleic acid was either cDNA or gDNA, and it came from T cells, B-cell-depleted T cells, or PBMCs.

Authors' data handling: Reference gene primer amplification gave estimated nucleated cell counts. Measured with immunoSEQ multiplex PCR; TCRdb has only the in-frame clones, and not every one. The D gene and trimming were derived from the DNA, and the V and J assignments and clone size from that table. Here the sample spans 76,000 or so clones, about four fifths being singletons. Trimming stripped 7 bases from V and 4 bases from J, with 13 bases between. Germline values: CDR1 SGHRS, CDR2 YFSETQ. The CDR3 consists of 13 residues. The chain joins TRBV5-1 to TRBJ2-3; D unclear. The source material was peripheral blood. This clonotype originated in a man aged 50-59 years with acute or convalescent COVID-19. CDR3 bases: TGCGCCAGCGCCCCGGGTAGCCCAGATACGCAGTATTTT. Its translation: CASAPGSPDTQYF.